This record covers a single TCR beta chain. Its antigen remains unknown. The germline CDR1 and CDR2 sequences are SGHTA and FQGNSA. The CDR3 totals 15 residues. The V gene lost 7 bases and the J gene lost 0 bases, with 13 bases spanning the gap. The data are from a study of radiation and T cells in renal cell carcinoma. Regarding the study as a whole: From baseline, blood top tumor clonotypes peaked at 2 weeks post-radiation.

Time point in this sample: blood 2 weeks post-SBRT. The treatment is: 15 Gy SBRT to primary tumor, nephrectomy 4 weeks later. After SBRT, blood was collected at 2 and 4 weeks, plus baseline. The method was immunoSEQ multiplex PCR; TCRdb's version includes in-frame clones alone and lacks a portion of them. This sample carries more than 100,000 clones, 88% of them seen once, and the ten largest clones take around 6%. The receptor's source is a woman between 65 and 79 years old with renal cell carcinoma. This chain links TRBV7-2 with TRBJ1-3; D is unresolved. The source was blood, collected from a patient whose treatment included radiotherapy and nephrectomy. CDR3 bases: TGTGCCAGCACCACGCCGGCCAGCTCTGGAAACACCATATATTTT. Translating it yields CASTTPASSGNTIYF.